Listed below are T cell receptor beta chains from one sample, sequenced in a study of T cells in Graves' hyperthyroidism and ophthalmopathy. MiXCR, run by TCRdb on the multiplex PCR reads, gives a single entry per CDR3 protein. Seen here are about 640,000 distinct CDR3 sequences, 40% to 55% observed once, and the top ten hold less than 9%. The sample comprised peripheral blood or thyroid tissue (not recorded which). These receptors all stem from an adult man with Graves' disease, either hyperthyroidism or ophthalmopathy (not recorded which). CDR3s include the opening cysteine and the closing phenylalanine or tryptophan. D genes are given only for firm matches.

v_call,d_call,cdr3_aa
TRBV29-1,TRBD1,CSLTHGQGEDYTF
TRBV6-4,.,CASSDSAYGSYNEKLFF
TRBV2,TRBD1,CASTEDRGRQETQYF
TRBV7-9,.,CAVWGNTEAFF
TRBV13,TRBD1,CASSYSYRSWDRGGSPLHF
TRBV7-4,.,CASSTRHSGANVLTF
TRBV14,.,CSSSQDKEEGWLSPLHF
TRBV2,.,CARGGTTFEAFF
TRBV7-2,.,CASSSFQGRGYEQYF
TRBV7-3,.,CASSLHPGELFF
TRBV12-3/TRBV12-4,TRBD1,CASSDRGIGSNQPQHF
TRBV2,.,CASSFTVAASYGYTF
TRBV7-9,.,CASSLAGAGAPQETQYF
TRBV5-1,TRBD1,CASSLAGQGSDEQYF
TRBV9,TRBD1,CASSHRQGHEKLFF
TRBV9,.,CASSVVGTEGETQYF
TRBV19,TRBD1,CASSPGTGSYEQYF
TRBV7-6,TRBD2,CASSLAMSGVAYEQYF
TRBV5-1,.,CASSSVQGTTEAFF
TRBV20-1,.,CSAYRDEAFF
TRBV12-3/TRBV12-4,.,CASSRYGHTNEKLFF
TRBV7-9,TRBD1,CASSLRVTEGTAYGYTF
TRBV20-1,TRBD1,CSAKQGPDQPQHF
TRBV2,TRBD2,CASSEILAAFSSGANVLTF
TRBV5-1,TRBD1,CASSLGDRSRDSGELFF